A single sample gave rise to the 5 T cell receptor beta chains below, sequenced in a study of T cell repertoires in cytomegalovirus infection. Each CDR3 protein gets one entry after TCRdb re-called the reads with MiXCR. The profile shows 200,000 to 300,000 distinct CDR3 sequences, around 9% of them singletons. The sequenced sample was PBMCs. Receptors originate from a human donor in good health (CMV status not recorded). Some clones in this sample may be carry-over from other donors' samples.

This clonotype was seen repeatedly, ten times or more. V gene TRBV7-2 combines with J gene TRBJ2-1; a weak D match, TRBD2 (5 bases). Trimming shortened V by 0 bases and J by 6 bases, and 18 bases separated the two germline ends. CDR1 is SGHTA and CDR2 is FQGNSA in the germline V gene. CDR3 size: 17 residues. Here the CDR3 DNA reads TGTGCCAGCAGCTTAGCCCAGTCGGGGAAGATGGGCAATGAGCAGTTCTTC. Its translation is CASSLAQSGKMGNEQFF.

This clonotype was observed at least ten times. This chain connects TRBV7-2 to TRBJ1-2; 9 positions match TRBD1. The V gene's germline CDR1 is SGHTA and CDR2 FQGNSA. With V trimmed by 5 bases and J by 0 bases, 4 bases remained unmatched. The CDR3 is 15 amino acids. Here the CDR3 reads CASSTRQGANYGYTF. The CDR3 DNA reads as TGTGCCAGCAGCACCCGACAGGGGGCTAACTATGGCTACACCTTC.

This clonotype was counted many times. The chain is built from TRBV5-1 and TRBJ2-5; TRBD2 might be the D (6 bases). The CDR3 is 14 amino acids. The V and J ends lost 4 bases and 4 bases respectively, with 14 bases between them. Germline CDR1 reads SGHRS; CDR2 reads YFSETQ. The CDR3 nucleotides read TGCGCCAGCAGCGGAGGGCAGTCAGGAGAGACCCAGTACTTC. This gives the protein CASSGGQSGETQYF.

This clonotype was observed many times. This sequence joins TRBV7-3 and TRBJ2-1; 8 bases are a match to TRBD1. Unmatched junction bases numbered 6, after V lost 5 bases and J lost 9 bases. Germline CDR1 reads SGHTA; CDR2 reads FQGTGA. The length of the CDR3 is 13 residues. CDR3 in amino acids: CASSLLTGGEQFF. The CDR3, as DNA: TGTGCCAGCAGCCTACTAACAGGGGGTGAGCAGTTCTTC.

The chain has TRBV14 and TRBJ2-7; 7 bases are a match to TRBD1. The ends lost 4 bases at V and 3 bases at J; junction bases unmatched: 12. This CDR3 is built from 16 residues. Germline CDR1 reads SGHDN; CDR2 reads FVKESK. The CDR3, as DNA: TGTGCCAGCAGCCTAGAGACAGGGTCGAGGTTCTACGAGCAGTACTTC. Translated: CASSLETGSRFYEQYF.